The source of this T cell receptor beta chain is a study of T cell changes during pregnancy in multiple sclerosis. The repertoire was sequenced with immunoSEQ multiplex PCR; TCRdb's copy has only in-frame clones and lacks some. The data show about 62,000 clones, with about 93% seen just once and 2.5% to 4% held by the top ten. The CDR3 runs to 15 residues. Germline V gives CDR1 SGHVS, CDR2 FNYEAQ. V shed 2 bases, J shed 4 bases, and the junction held 8 bases outside the gene matches. The receptor's source is a female donor with multiple sclerosis, enrolled in a pregnancy study. The rearrangement links TRBV7-6 to TRBJ2-7, with 7 bases lining up with TRBD2. The source was CD8+ T cells from peripheral blood mononuclear cells, collected in the second trimester of pregnancy. CDR3 residues: CASSLLAAKGYEQYF. The CDR3 DNA is TGTGCCAGCAGCTTACTAGCGGCCAAAGGGTACGAGCAGTACTTC.